A single sample gave rise to the 19 T cell receptor beta chains below, sequenced in a study of cytomegalovirus exposure and HLA in healthy donors. Primers included in the PCR were 60 Vbeta and 13 Jbeta primers. Clones were read by immunoSEQ multiplex PCR, and TCRdb kept only the in-frame ones, dropping some. The data show about 140,000 clones, 75% to 85% seen once. The material sequenced was PBMCs. The origin of the receptors is a man over 45 in good health and CMV-seronegative.

The chain is built from TRBV9 and TRBJ2-2, with 12 bases fitting TRBD2. V lost 4 bases, J lost 7 bases, and 8 bases stayed unmatched. Germline values: CDR1 SGDLS, CDR2 YYNGEE. The CDR3 is made up of 16 amino acids. The CDR3 loop is CASSQHTSGRIGELFF. In DNA form, the CDR3 reads TGTGCCAGCAGCCAACACACTAGCGGGAGGATCGGGGAGCTGTTTTTT.

The gene calls are TRBV11-2 and TRBJ1-1; 7 bases agree with TRBD1. The CDR3 runs to 14 residues. After removal of 5 bases from V and 2 bases from J, the junction contained 5 bases not matched to a gene. From germline, CDR1 is SGHAT and CDR2 FQNNGV. In DNA, the CDR3 is TGTGCCAGCAGCAACAGGGGATTTAACACTGAAGCTTTCTTT. Protein sequence: CASSNRGFNTEAFF.

This clone turned up a few times. The chain recombines TRBV28 with TRBJ1-3; TRBD1 matches 9 bases. Germline CDR1 reads MDHEN; CDR2 reads SYDVKM. Trimming took 6 bases from V and 4 from J; bases not matched to a gene: 4. CDR3 size: 14 residues. This chain's CDR3 is CASRTGGRGNTIYF. The DNA for the CDR3 is TGTGCCAGCAGGACAGGGGGTAGGGGAAACACCATATATTTT.

This clone was seen once. In the same sample, other DNA sequences code for this CDR3. This chain uses TRBV6-5 with TRBJ1-2, with D maybe TRBD1 (6 bases). V was pared by 10 bases and J by 1 base, with 16 bases between. The CDR3 length is 14 residues. Germline assignment: CDR1 MNHEY and CDR2 SVGAGI. CDR3 amino acids: CATSRQARNYGYTF. In nucleotides, the CDR3 is TGTGCCACCTCGAGACAGGCCCGTAACTATGGCTACACCTTC.

The rearrangement uses TRBV7-2 and TRBJ2-2; TRBD1 aligns across 8 bases. Germline V CDR1 and CDR2: SGHTA, FQGNSA. The V gene end was trimmed by 5 bases and the J gene end by 4 bases; junction bases not matched to a gene: 6. The CDR3 covers 15 residues. The CDR3 spells CASSQGQGRTGELFF. The CDR3 DNA reads TGTGCCAGCAGCCAAGGACAGGGACGCACCGGGGAGCTGTTTTTT.

This rearrangement joins TRBV5-4 to TRBJ1-3; tentative D call: TRBD1 (6 bases). Germline CDR1 reads SGHNT; CDR2 reads YYREEE (reference sequence). This CDR3 is 17 amino acids long. V gave up 4 bases and J gave up 4 bases, with 21 bases separating them. The CDR3 DNA is TGTGCCAGCAGCCAGCCGTCAACAGGGTTAGCCGGAAACACCATATATTTT. This codes for CASSQPSTGLAGNTIYF.

This sequence joins TRBV10-3 and TRBJ2-2; tentatively, D is TRBD2 (6 bases). Deletions cut 7 bases from V and 9 bases from J, with 18 bases between. The CDR3 sequence is 14 residues long. From germline, CDR1 is ENHRY and CDR2 SYGVKD. The CDR3 DNA is TGTGCCATCAATCCCGGGACTGTCTCACGGGAGCTGTTTTTT. Its translation is CAINPGTVSRELFF.

The chain joins TRBV14 to TRBJ1-1; 8 bases are shared with TRBD1. J was trimmed by 4 bases and V by 0 bases; bases with no gene match: 7. The CDR3 has 16 residues. Per the germline V gene, CDR1 is SGHDN and CDR2 is FVKESK. The CDR3 protein is CASSQDLTGGITEAFF. DNA for the CDR3: TGTGCCAGCAGCCAAGATCTCACAGGGGGTATCACTGAAGCTTTCTTT.

This sequence joins TRBV27 and TRBJ2-1, with D unresolved. The V gene lost 4 bases and the J gene lost 5 bases, with 6 bases spanning the gap. The germline V gene has CDR1 MNHEY and CDR2 SMNVEV (reference sequence). This CDR3 is built from 12 residues. CDR3 in amino acids: CASSSGNNEQFF. Written as DNA, the CDR3 is TGTGCCAGCAGTTCGGGTAACAATGAGCAGTTCTTC.

The chain uses TRBV12-5 and TRBJ2-7, with D perhaps matching TRBD1 (6 bases). The CDR3 spans 15 residues. V gave up 5 bases and J gave up 0 bases, with 14 bases separating them. The germline CDR1 and CDR2 sequences are LGHNT and FRNRAP. The CDR3 DNA is TGTGCTAGTGGTCAGACAGGCCTTAGCTCCTACGAGCAGTACTTC. Protein: CASGQTGLSSYEQYF.

The V and J genes are TRBV14 and TRBJ2-5, with TRBD2 matching 10 bases. The V and J ends lost 4 bases and 4 bases, in that order; junction bases with no gene match: 15. CDR1 SGHDN and CDR2 FVKESK come from the germline V gene. The CDR3 is 18 amino acids. Here the CDR3 reads CASSPLRSGRARRETQYF. CDR3 sequence (DNA): TGTGCCAGCAGCCCCCTTAGAAGCGGGAGGGCCCGAAGAGAGACCCAGTACTTC.

This clone was recorded only once. The chain joins TRBV5-6 to TRBJ1-5, with D unresolved. This CDR3 region has 13 residues. Trimming stripped 2 bases from V and 1 base from J, with 4 bases between. Germline loops: CDR1 SGHDT, CDR2 YYEEEE. CDR3 amino acids: CASSLSSNQPQHF. In DNA, the CDR3 is TGTGCCAGCAGCTTATCAAGCAATCAGCCCCAGCATTTT.

CDR3 in amino acids: CASTAWGGVPYEQYF. CDR3 DNA sequence: TGTGCCAGCACTGCCTGGGGGGGAGTCCCCTACGAGCAGTACTTC. The genes are TRBV6-1 and TRBJ2-7; 7 nucleotides match TRBD2. From germline, CDR1 is MNHNS and CDR2 SASEGT. The CDR3 is made up of 15 amino acids. The V segment lost 7 bases and the J segment 2 bases; nucleotides outside the gene matches: 11.

The V and J genes are TRBV5-4 and TRBJ2-5; 9 bases are a match to TRBD1. CDR3 length equals 15 residues. Germline lookup yields CDR1 SGHNT and CDR2 YYREEE (reference sequence). The V and J ends lost 4 bases and 5 bases, in that order; junction bases with no gene match: 9. The CDR3 bases are TGTGCCAGCAGCGGACCGGGACAGGGTGTGGAGACCCAGTACTTC. Translating gives CASSGPGQGVETQYF.

This clone was observed once. The chain couples TRBV30 to TRBJ2-7, with TRBD1 matching over 7 bases. V dropped 0 bases and J dropped 3; count of bases not matched to a gene: 2. CDR3 length: 13 amino acids. Germline V gene data show CDR1 as GTSNPN and CDR2 as SVGIG (reference sequence). CDR3 sequence reads: CAWSVYRGYEQYF. The DNA for the CDR3 is TGTGCCTGGAGTGTATACAGGGGCTACGAGCAGTACTTC.

This clone was picked up one time. CDR3 sequence reads: CASSLEPGEIGTGELFF. The CDR3 DNA sequence: TGTGCCAGCAGCTTAGAACCAGGGGAGATAGGGACCGGGGAGCTGTTTTTT. The chain uses TRBV7-7 and TRBJ2-2, with D maybe TRBD1 (6 bases). The CDR3 has 17 residues. Trimming took 1 base from V and 5 from J, leaving 17 bases between them. Germline CDR1 reads SSHAT; CDR2 reads FNYEAQ (reference sequence).

This chain links TRBV7-2 with TRBJ2-5, with 7 nucleotides matching TRBD1. This CDR3 region has 14 residues. CDR1 is SGHTA, CDR2 FQGNSA, per germline. The ends lost 5 bases at V and 5 bases at J; junction bases unmatched: 8. CDR3 in amino acids: CASSRDRVLETQYF. The CDR3 DNA reads as TGTGCCAGCAGCCGAGACAGGGTGCTGGAGACCCAGTACTTC.

This rearrangement joins TRBV2 to TRBJ1-2; D uncertain. Looked up from germline, CDR1 is SNHLY and CDR2 is FYNNEI. The ends were cut back, 5 bases at V and 8 bases at J, with 15 bases in the middle. This CDR3 comprises 13 residues. The CDR3 bases are TGTGCCAGCAGTCTTATAGGGAGTAGGGGCTACACCTTC. Protein product: CASSLIGSRGYTF.

This chain connects TRBV25-1 to TRBJ2-1, with 11 bases aligning to TRBD2. J was trimmed by 5 bases and V by 3 bases; bases with no gene match: 9. Germline-derived CDR1 and CDR2 are MGHDK and SYGVNS. The CDR3 covers 17 residues. The CDR3 DNA is TGTGCCAGCAGTGATAGTAGCGGGAGGGCCGGGGACAATGAGCAGTTCTTC. This codes for CASSDSSGRAGDNEQFF.